Following are 5 T cell receptor beta chains from one sample sequenced in a study of cytomegalovirus exposure and HLA in healthy donors. The PCR was carried out with 60 Vbeta primers and 13 Jbeta primers. This table comes from immunoSEQ multiplex PCR, and its TCRdb copy is limited to in-frame clones, with some not included. The sample has about 200,000 clones, 60% to 80% seen once. Source material: PBMCs. Every receptor here comes from a male donor in good health and CMV-seronegative.

The chain has TRBV9 and TRBJ2-1, with 11 nucleotides matching TRBD2. The V segment lost 3 bases and the J segment 2 bases; nucleotides outside the gene matches: 1. The germline V gene encodes CDR1 SGDLS and CDR2 YYNGEE. The CDR3 is made up of 15 amino acids. In DNA form, the CDR3 reads TGTGCCAGCAGCGGGGGACTAGCGGCCTACAATGAGCAGTTCTTC. It translates to CASSGGLAAYNEQFF.

The chain combines TRBV7-3 with TRBJ1-1; possible D gene TRBD1, 5 bases. This CDR3 comprises 13 residues. V was trimmed by 2 bases and J by 6 bases, leaving 10 bases between them. Germline V lookup: CDR1 SGHTA, CDR2 FQGTGA. In nucleotides, the CDR3 is TGTGCCAGCAGCTTACTGGGGGAGGCTGAAGCTTTCTTT. This sequence encodes CASSLLGEAEAFF.

The chain combines TRBV7-2 with TRBJ1-2; D remains unclear. Germline CDR1 reads SGHTA; CDR2 reads FQGNSA. The CDR3 runs to 13 residues. Trimming left V 5 bases short and J 0 bases short, with 7 bases between. CDR3 DNA: TGTGCCAGCAGCACCGGGACTAACTATGGCTACACCTTC. Amino acids: CASSTGTNYGYTF. Full variable domain (outside the CDR3, taken from reference TRBV7-2 and TRBJ1-2): GAGVSQSPSNKVTEKGKDVELRCDPISGHTALYWYRQSLGQGLEFLIYFQGNSAPDKSGLPSDRFSAERTGGSVSTLTIQRTQQEDSAVYLCASSTGTNYGYTFGSGTRLTVV.

Details on this clone: At the DNA level, this CDR3 is encoded by other sequences in the same sample as well. V usage is TRBV7-3 and J usage is TRBJ2-1; D gene ambiguous. From germline, CDR1 is SGHTA and CDR2 FQGTGA. The CDR3 spans 13 residues. The V end lost 2 bases, the J end lost 5 bases, and 7 bases lay between the germline ends. Here the CDR3 reads CASSLSGDNEQFF. In nucleotides, the CDR3 is TGTGCCAGCAGCTTATCAGGCGACAATGAGCAGTTCTTC.

The J gene is TRBJ1-5, the V gene TRBV7-9; D gene uncertain. There are 13 residues in the CDR3. From germline, CDR1 is SEHNR and CDR2 FQNEAQ (reference sequence). The V end lost 5 bases, the J end lost 3 bases, and 8 bases lay between the germline ends. The CDR3 loop is CASSPANNQPQHF. In DNA, the CDR3 is TGTGCCAGCAGCCCCGCGAACAATCAGCCCCAGCATTTT.